Presented here are 32 T cell receptor beta chains from one specimen sequenced in a study of graft-versus-host responses after intestinal transplantation. Antigen specificity for these receptors is unknown. Assay: immunoSEQ multiplex PCR; the TCRdb copy retains only in-frame clones and omits some. The sample has about 100,000 clones, about 90% seen once; the top ten hold about 0.93%. Sequenced here: unstimulated CD4+ T cells sorted from spleen or lymph node cells, sampled before transplant. All receptors come from a human donor who was the organ donor for an intestinal transplant.

The chain uses TRBV30 and TRBJ1-1; no firm D call. V was shortened by 2 bases and J by 1 base, with 8 bases between the two germline ends. The germline V gene has CDR1 GTSNPN and CDR2 SVGIG (reference sequence). This CDR3 comprises 13 residues. In DNA, the CDR3 is TGTGCCTGGAGTTCGCCCTGGAACACTGAAGCTTTCTTT. Its protein is CAWSSPWNTEAFF.

The CDR3 nucleotides read TGTGCCAGCAGCCGAGGAAGCGGGGGGCTTAATGAGCAGTTCTTC. Amino acids: CASSRGSGGLNEQFF. This chain joins TRBV6-1 and TRBJ2-1; 9 nucleotides align to TRBD2. Germline assignment: CDR1 MNHNS and CDR2 SASEGT. CDR3 length: 15 residues. V trimming: 6 bases; J trimming: 7 bases; junction bases outside the gene matches: 10.

This chain uses TRBV29-1 with TRBJ2-5, with 8 bases aligning to TRBD2. J gave up 5 bases and V 7 bases, and 15 bases lay outside the gene matches. This CDR3 is built from 15 residues. The germline V gene encodes CDR1 SQVTM and CDR2 ANQGSEA. The CDR3 is CSALIAGRVPETQYF. The CDR3 nucleotides read TGCAGCGCCCTGATAGCGGGGAGGGTCCCCGAGACCCAGTACTTC. The whole variable domain, filled in from reference TRBV29-1 and TRBJ2-5, reads SAVISQKPSRDICQRGTSLTIQCQVDSQVTMMFWYRQQPGQSLTLIATANQGSEATYESGFVIDKFPISRPNLTFSTLTVSNMSPEDSSIYLCSALIAGRVPETQYFGPGTRLLVL.

The chain employs TRBV30 and TRBJ1-6; the match to TRBD1 covers 9 bases. V gave up 3 bases and J gave up 10 bases; unmatched junction bases: 10. The length of the CDR3 is 15 residues. Germline CDR1 GTSNPN, CDR2 SVGIG (reference sequence). The CDR3 region is CAWSLRDRASSPLHF. The CDR3 DNA reads TGTGCCTGGAGCCTCCGGGACAGGGCTTCCTCACCCCTCCACTTT.

V usage is TRBV14 and J usage is TRBJ2-6; no definite D call. The CDR3 runs 16 residues. Trimming cost V 3 bases and J 0 bases, with 9 bases left between them. CDR1 is SGHDN, CDR2 FVKESK, per germline. The CDR3 DNA sequence: TGTGCCAGCAGCCATTTTAGTCCCTCTGGGGCCAACGTCCTGACTTTC. Protein sequence: CASSHFSPSGANVLTF.

V gene TRBV27 combines with J gene TRBJ1-4; 7 bases match TRBD1. The junction had 12 bases not matched to a gene; V was cut back by 6 bases and J by 5 bases. Germline V gives CDR1 MNHEY, CDR2 SMNVEV (reference sequence). The length of the CDR3 is 16 residues. The CDR3 DNA is TGTGCCAGCAGCTTGGGATACAGGGGCGGGAATGAAAAACTGTTTTTT. This translates into CASSLGYRGGNEKLFF.

CDR3 coding DNA: TGTGCCAGCAGCTTTACCGGGACAGCTAACTATGGCTACACCTTC. This encodes CASSFTGTANYGYTF. The J gene is TRBJ1-2, the V gene TRBV7-2, with TRBD1 matching over 7 bases. The CDR3 is 15 amino acids. Germline loops: CDR1 SGHTA, CDR2 FQGNSA. Losses at the gene ends were 3 bases for V and 0 bases for J; bases not matched to a gene: 4.

The V call is TRBV5-4, the J call TRBJ1-2; D call uncertain. V was cut by 0 bases and J by 4 bases, with 10 bases left in between. Per germline, CDR1 SGHNT and CDR2 YYREEE (reference sequence). The CDR3 totals 14 residues. As DNA, the CDR3 is TGTGCCAGCAGCTTGGTGAAGGAGGCCTATGGCTACACCTTC. Its protein product is CASSLVKEAYGYTF.

The chain couples TRBV7-8 to TRBJ2-2; D remains unclear. The CDR3 sequence is 15 residues long. Germline loops: CDR1 SGHVS, CDR2 FQNEAQ. V lost 5 bases and J lost 2, with 12 bases in between. The CDR3 nucleotides read TGTGCCAGCAGCCCCCCCCTCGTTAACACCGGGGAGCTGTTTTTT. As protein: CASSPPLVNTGELFF.

This clone was seen only once. The rearrangement links TRBV30 to TRBJ2-2; D unclear. This CDR3 contains 14 residues. Germline assignment: CDR1 GTSNPN and CDR2 SVGIG (reference sequence). Trimming shortened V by 2 bases and J by 4 bases, and 11 bases separated the two germline ends. CDR3 protein: CAWSILVGTGELFF. The DNA for the CDR3 is TGTGCCTGGAGTATCCTCGTCGGCACCGGGGAGCTGTTTTTT.

V is TRBV5-1 and J is TRBJ2-5; D gene unclear. The CDR3 has 14 amino acids. V lost 1 base and J lost 1, with 8 bases in between. Germline assignment: CDR1 SGHRS and CDR2 YFSETQ. Written as DNA, the CDR3 is TGCGCCAGCAGCTTGATATACAGCCAAGAGACCCAGTACTTC. Translating it yields CASSLIYSQETQYF.

The V call is TRBV5-1, the J call TRBJ2-5; D unclear. From germline, CDR1 is SGHRS and CDR2 YFSETQ. Trimming cost V 0 bases and J 4 bases, with 10 bases left between them. The CDR3 covers 14 residues. The CDR3 DNA follows: TGCGCCAGCAGCTTGGACCCAGATCGAGAGACCCAGTACTTC. This encodes CASSLDPDRETQYF.

A note on this clone: Additional DNA sequences in this sample encode the identical CDR3. The rearrangement uses TRBV5-4 and TRBJ2-1, with D unclear. The ends were cut back, 0 bases at V and 0 bases at J, with 7 bases in the middle. Germline values: CDR1 SGHNT, CDR2 YYREEE (reference sequence). The CDR3 runs 15 residues. In DNA, the CDR3 is TGTGCCAGCAGCTTGGGTAGCTTCTCCTACAATGAGCAGTTCTTC. It yields the protein CASSLGSFSYNEQFF.

The chain combines TRBV30 with TRBJ1-5; possible D gene TRBD1, 5 bases. Per the germline V gene, CDR1 is GTSNPN and CDR2 is SVGIG (reference sequence). This CDR3 spans 16 amino acids. The germline V and J ends were trimmed by 1 base and 2 bases, with 15 bases remaining between them. CDR3 nucleotide sequence: TGTGCCTGGAGTGGCCAGGGAGGATTGGGCAATCAGCCCCAGCATTTT. Translating it yields CAWSGQGGLGNQPQHF.

J is TRBJ2-2 and V is TRBV9, with 10 nucleotides matching TRBD1. Germline loops: CDR1 SGDLS, CDR2 YYNGEE. The CDR3 is made up of 16 amino acids. With 2 bases clipped from V and 4 bases from J, the junction kept 5 bases outside the gene matches. The CDR3 nucleotides read TGTGCCAGCAGCGTTCTGGGACAGGGGTTCACCGGGGAGCTGTTTTTT. Protein product: CASSVLGQGFTGELFF.

This clone was counted between two and nine times. J is TRBJ1-6 and V is TRBV9; TRBD1 matches at 7 bases. CDR3 length equals 16 residues. V lost 3 bases and J lost 6; bases outside the gene matches: 9. Germline CDR1 SGDLS, CDR2 YYNGEE. The CDR3 protein is CASSAPGTASNSPLHF. CDR3 nucleotides: TGTGCCAGCAGCGCCCCTGGGACAGCTAGTAATTCACCCCTCCACTTT.

The chain combines TRBV28 with TRBJ2-3, with 12 bases lining up with TRBD2. CDR1 is MDHEN and CDR2 is SYDVKM in the germline V gene. The V gene end was trimmed by 6 bases and the J gene end by 6 bases; junction bases not matched to a gene: 10. This CDR3 comprises 16 residues. The CDR3 DNA reads TGTGCCAGCAGGCCCCGGCTAGCGGGGGGGAGGGATACGCAGTATTTT. This gives the protein CASRPRLAGGRDTQYF.

The chain is built from TRBV4-2 and TRBJ1-6, with D uncertain. This CDR3 region has 19 residues. Trimming stripped 0 bases from V and 6 bases from J, with 21 bases between. Germline V gives CDR1 LGHNA, CDR2 YNFKEQ. The CDR3 protein is CASSQDLAPLGVSNSPLHF. In nucleotides, the CDR3 is TGTGCCAGCAGCCAAGACCTAGCCCCCCTCGGGGTCTCTAATTCACCCCTCCACTTT.

V usage is TRBV2 and J usage is TRBJ2-7; D gene ambiguous. With 3 bases removed from V and 6 bases from J, the gap between germline ends came to 9 bases. Germline V gives CDR1 SNHLY, CDR2 FYNNEI. This CDR3 comprises 12 residues. The CDR3 nucleotides are TGTGCCAGCAGTGAGGGGTGGCTCGAGCAGTACTTC. This codes for CASSEGWLEQYF.

This sequence joins TRBV19 and TRBJ2-2; 7 bases are a match to TRBD1. This CDR3 has 14 residues. Germline V CDR1 and CDR2: LNHDA, SQIVND (reference sequence). V trimming: 3 bases; J trimming: 6 bases; junction bases outside the gene matches: 4. CDR3 protein: CASSMTGLSGELFF. CDR3 coding DNA: TGTGCCAGTAGTATGACAGGGTTGTCCGGGGAGCTGTTTTTT.

This chain connects TRBV10-3 to TRBJ1-1; D not certain. The V gene lost 4 bases and the J gene lost 0 bases, with 12 bases spanning the gap. CDR1 ENHRY and CDR2 SYGVKD come from the germline V gene. The CDR3 extends over 15 amino acids. CDR3 nucleotide sequence: TGTGCCATCAGTGTCGGTTCGACGATGAACACTGAAGCTTTCTTT. Amino acids: CAISVGSTMNTEAFF.

DNA of the CDR3: TGCGCCAGCAGCTCCGACAGGCCTTCCTATGGCTACACCTTC. It encodes CASSSDRPSYGYTF. The chain has TRBV5-1 and TRBJ1-2; perhaps TRBD1 as D (6 bases). Trimming removed 3 bases at V and 4 bases at J, with 13 bases between. Germline lookup yields CDR1 SGHRS and CDR2 YFSETQ. The CDR3 length is 14 residues. Drawing the rest from reference TRBV5-1 and TRBJ1-2, the complete variable domain is KAGVTQTPRYLIKTRGQQVTLSCSPISGHRSVSWYQQTPGQGLQFLFEYFSETQRNKGNFPGRFSGRQFSNSRSEMNVSTLELGDSALYLCASSSDRPSYGYTFGSGTRLTVV.

The chain employs TRBV6-5 and TRBJ1-2; 7 bases line up with TRBD1. In germline, CDR1 is MNHEY, CDR2 SVGAGI. V was clipped by 4 bases and J by 5 bases; unmatched bases: 4. This CDR3 is built from 13 residues. The chain's CDR3 is CASSSTGDYGYTF. The CDR3 DNA reads as TGTGCCAGCAGTTCCACAGGGGATTATGGCTACACCTTC.

This chain joins TRBV11-3 and TRBJ2-3; unclear D gene. Trimming took 1 base from V and 2 from J, leaving 4 bases between them. Germline CDR1 and CDR2: SGHNT and YENEEA. This CDR3 spans 13 amino acids. In DNA, the CDR3 is TGTGCCAGCAGCTTAGCCTACACAGATACGCAGTATTTT. This codes for CASSLAYTDTQYF.

This sequence joins TRBV4-2 and TRBJ1-2; D possibly corresponds to TRBD1 (6 bases). V dropped 4 bases and J dropped 4 bases, with 19 bases sitting between them. From germline, CDR1 is LGHNA and CDR2 YNFKEQ. The CDR3 sequence is 16 residues long. The CDR3 sequence is CASSPSTGGTTYGYTF. The CDR3 nucleotides read TGTGCCAGCAGCCCTAGTACGGGGGGCACCACCTATGGCTACACCTTC.

The chain recombines TRBV27 with TRBJ2-1, with 8 positions matching TRBD2. Trimming took 2 bases from V and 5 from J; bases not matched to a gene: 17. This CDR3 has 19 residues. Germline V gene sequence: CDR1 MNHEY, CDR2 SMNVEV (reference sequence). CDR3 nucleotide sequence: TGTGCCAGCAGTTTAGGTGGCGGCGGGGGGCTGCGATTGAACAATGAGCAGTTCTTC. It encodes CASSLGGGGGLRLNNEQFF.

The chain has TRBV30 and TRBJ1-3; D gene unclear. This CDR3 comprises 13 residues. Germline V gives CDR1 GTSNPN, CDR2 SVGIG (reference sequence). V was shortened by 0 bases and J by 0 bases, with 3 bases between the two germline ends. The chain's CDR3 is CAWSVHSGNTIYF. CDR3 sequence (DNA): TGTGCCTGGAGTGTACACTCTGGAAACACCATATATTTT.

The chain is built from TRBV30 and TRBJ1-4, with a weak D call TRBD1 (5 bases). V lost 1 base and J 2 bases, leaving 11 bases between the germline ends. Per germline, CDR1 GTSNPN and CDR2 SVGIG (reference sequence). This CDR3 region has 15 residues. Here the CDR3 reads CAWSANWGTNEKLFF. CDR3 nucleotide sequence: TGTGCCTGGAGTGCAAATTGGGGCACTAATGAAAAACTGTTTTTT. Complete variable domain (other parts from reference TRBV30 and TRBJ1-4): SQTIHQWPATLVQPVGSPLSLECTVEGTSNPNLYWYRQAAGRGLQLLFYSVGIGQISSEVPQNLSASRPQDRQFILSSKKLLLSDSGFYLCAWSANWGTNEKLFFGSGTQLSVL.

The rearrangement links TRBV5-4 to TRBJ2-3, with D perhaps matching TRBD1 or TRBD2 (5 bases each). V lost 4 bases, J lost 11 bases, and 17 bases lay in between. Germline CDR1 is SGHNT and CDR2 is YYREEE (reference sequence). The CDR3 runs 13 residues. The CDR3 is CASSDGPGPLQYF. The CDR3 coding sequence is TGTGCCAGCAGCGACGGGCCGGGACCCCTGCAGTATTTT.

The chain is built from TRBV5-1 and TRBJ2-1; D remains ambiguous. The germline V gene encodes CDR1 SGHRS and CDR2 YFSETQ. CDR3 length equals 12 residues. V was shortened by 0 bases and J by 7 bases, with 5 bases between the two germline ends. The CDR3 protein is CASSLDRNEQFF. The CDR3 nucleotides are TGCGCCAGCAGCTTGGACCGTAATGAGCAGTTCTTC.

J is TRBJ2-7 and V is TRBV7-3; TRBD2 matches 8 bases. Germline CDR1 reads SGHTA; CDR2 reads FQGTGA. After removal of 5 bases from V and 2 bases from J, the junction contained 8 bases not matched to a gene. The CDR3 has 15 residues. The CDR3 nucleotides are TGTGCCAGCAGCGAGTTAGCGGGAATCGCCTACGAGCAGTACTTC. Translation: CASSELAGIAYEQYF.

This chain links TRBV30 with TRBJ1-4; tentative D call: TRBD1 (5 bases). Germline CDR1 is GTSNPN and CDR2 is SVGIG (reference sequence). CDR3 length: 13 residues. V was pared by 0 bases and J by 8 bases, with 10 bases between. CDR3 region: CAWSVLGGEKLFF. The CDR3 DNA reads as TGTGCCTGGAGTGTTCTTGGGGGGGAAAAACTGTTTTTT. Complete variable domain (other parts from reference TRBV30 and TRBJ1-4): SQTIHQWPATLVQPVGSPLSLECTVEGTSNPNLYWYRQAAGRGLQLLFYSVGIGQISSEVPQNLSASRPQDRQFILSSKKLLLSDSGFYLCAWSVLGGEKLFFGSGTQLSVL.